This entry concerns a single T cell receptor (beta chain). Its antigen is not identified. Profiled with immunoSEQ multiplex PCR; TCRdb holds only in-frame clones, not every one. The data hold 70,000 or so clones, with approximately 95% observed a single time. The sample belongs to a study of cytomegalovirus exposure and HLA in healthy donors. Regarding the study as a whole: Rare TCR sequences predominated, though certain public TCRs were found in many donors.

The CDR3 loop spans 18 amino acids. Germline V gene sequence: CDR1 SGHRS, CDR2 YFSETQ. Deletions cut 0 bases from V and 0 bases from J, with 19 bases between. The V call is TRBV5-1, the J call TRBJ2-7; possible D gene TRBD1, 5 bases. The material sequenced was PBMCs. This TCR derives from a man aged 18 to 29 in good health and CMV-seropositive. In DNA, the CDR3 is TGCGCCAGCAGCTTGGCCATCTATGCAGGGCCCAGCTCCTACGAGCAGTACTTC. Translation: CASSLAIYAGPSSYEQYF. Full variable domain (remainder filled in from reference TRBV5-1 and TRBJ2-7): KAGVTQTPRYLIKTRGQQVTLSCSPISGHRSVSWYQQTPGQGLQFLFEYFSETQRNKGNFPGRFSGRQFSNSRSEMNVSTLELGDSALYLCASSLAIYAGPSSYEQYFGPGTRLTVT.